This T cell receptor beta chain was captured in a study of T cell repertoires in cytomegalovirus infection. TCRdb called the reads again in MiXCR, with one record for every CDR3 protein. The table has nearly 550,000 distinct CDR3 sequences, approximately 15% seen once. The length of the CDR3 is 16 residues. Per germline, CDR1 MGHRA and CDR2 YSYEKL. Trimming took 4 bases from V and 4 from J; bases not matched to a gene: 12. This clonotype has a handful of counts. The clonotype was recovered from a human donor in good health (CMV status not recorded). Some clones in this sample may be carry-over from other donors' samples. The specimen was CD8+ T cells from PBMCs. V usage is TRBV4-1 and J usage is TRBJ2-7; TRBD2 agrees at 8 bases. This CDR3 is CASSPMGAGGTYEQYF. CDR3 in DNA: TGCGCCAGCAGCCCGATGGGCGCGGGAGGTACTTACGAGCAGTACTTC.